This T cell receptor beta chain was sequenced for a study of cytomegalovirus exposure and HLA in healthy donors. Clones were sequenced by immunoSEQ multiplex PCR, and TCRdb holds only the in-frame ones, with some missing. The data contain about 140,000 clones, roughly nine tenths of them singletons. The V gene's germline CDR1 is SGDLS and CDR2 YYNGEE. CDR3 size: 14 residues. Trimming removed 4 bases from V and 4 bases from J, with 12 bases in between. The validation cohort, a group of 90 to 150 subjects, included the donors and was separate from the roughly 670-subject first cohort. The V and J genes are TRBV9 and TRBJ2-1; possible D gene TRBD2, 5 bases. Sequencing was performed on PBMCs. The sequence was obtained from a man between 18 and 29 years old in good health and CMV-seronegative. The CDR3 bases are TGTGCCAGCAGCACCCGGACTGGTTACAATGAGCAGTTCTTC. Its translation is CASSTRTGYNEQFF.